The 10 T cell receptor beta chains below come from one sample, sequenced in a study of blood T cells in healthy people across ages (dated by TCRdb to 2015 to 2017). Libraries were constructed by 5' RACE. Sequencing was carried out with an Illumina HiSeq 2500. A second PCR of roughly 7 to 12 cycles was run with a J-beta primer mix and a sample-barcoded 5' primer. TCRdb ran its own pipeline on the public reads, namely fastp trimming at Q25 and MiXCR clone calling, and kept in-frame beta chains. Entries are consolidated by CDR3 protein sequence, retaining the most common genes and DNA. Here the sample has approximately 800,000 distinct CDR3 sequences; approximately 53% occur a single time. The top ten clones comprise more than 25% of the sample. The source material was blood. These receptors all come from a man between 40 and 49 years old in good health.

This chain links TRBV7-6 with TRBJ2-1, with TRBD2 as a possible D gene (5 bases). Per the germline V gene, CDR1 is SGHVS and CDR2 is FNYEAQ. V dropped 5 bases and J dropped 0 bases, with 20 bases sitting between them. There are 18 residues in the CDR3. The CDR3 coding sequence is TGTGCCAGCAGCCGCTTCACTAGGACCGCCGCCTCCTACAATGAGCAGTTCTTC. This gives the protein CASSRFTRTAASYNEQFF. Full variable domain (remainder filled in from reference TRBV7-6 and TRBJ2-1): GAGVSQSPRYKVTKRGQDVALRCDPISGHVSLYWYRQALGQGPEFLTYFNYEAQQDKSGLPNDRFSAERPEGSISTLTIQRTEQRDSAMYRCASSRFTRTAASYNEQFFGPGTRLTVL.

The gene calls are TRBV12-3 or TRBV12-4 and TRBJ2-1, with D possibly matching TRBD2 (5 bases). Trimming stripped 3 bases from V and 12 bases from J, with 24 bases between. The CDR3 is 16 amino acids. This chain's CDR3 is CASSFREGMPRFRQFF. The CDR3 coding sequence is TGTGCCAGCAGTTTCCGAGAGGGCATGCCACGTTTTAGGCAGTTCTTC.

The chain's CDR3 is CSATGVEGQITDTQYF. The CDR3 DNA follows: TGCAGTGCTACCGGGGTTGAGGGACAGATCACAGATACGCAGTATTTT. The chain employs TRBV20-1 and TRBJ2-3, with 7 bases aligning to TRBD1. The CDR3 covers 16 residues. From germline, CDR1 is DFQATT and CDR2 SNEGSKA (reference sequence). J lost 2 bases, V lost 4 bases, and 12 bases had no gene match.

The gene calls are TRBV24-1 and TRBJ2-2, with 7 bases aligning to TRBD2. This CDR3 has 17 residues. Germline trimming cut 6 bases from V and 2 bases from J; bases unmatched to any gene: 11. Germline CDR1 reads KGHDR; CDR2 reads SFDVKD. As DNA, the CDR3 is TGTGCCACCAGTCCAACGCGGCTAGCGGTCAACACCGGGGAGCTGTTTTTT. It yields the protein CATSPTRLAVNTGELFF.

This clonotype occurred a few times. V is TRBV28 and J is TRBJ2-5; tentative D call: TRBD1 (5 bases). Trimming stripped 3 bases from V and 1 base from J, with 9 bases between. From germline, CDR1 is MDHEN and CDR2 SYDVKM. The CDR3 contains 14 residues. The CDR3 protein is CASSFRELQETQYF. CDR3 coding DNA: TGTGCCAGCAGTTTCAGGGAACTCCAAGAGACCCAGTACTTC.

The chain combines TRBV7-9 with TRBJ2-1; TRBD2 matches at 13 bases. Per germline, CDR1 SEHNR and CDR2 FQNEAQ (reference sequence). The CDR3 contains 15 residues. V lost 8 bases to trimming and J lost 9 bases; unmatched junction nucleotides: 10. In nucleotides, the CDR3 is TGTGCCAGCCCAGGACTAGCGGGGGTTAGTCTTGAGCAGTTCTTC. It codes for CASPGLAGVSLEQFF. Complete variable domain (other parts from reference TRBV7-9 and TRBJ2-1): DTGVSQNPRHKITKRGQNVTFRCDPISEHNRLYWYRQTLGQGPEFLTYFQNEAQLEKSRLLSDRFSAERPKGSFSTLEIQRTEQGDSAMYLCASPGLAGVSLEQFFGPGTRLTVL.

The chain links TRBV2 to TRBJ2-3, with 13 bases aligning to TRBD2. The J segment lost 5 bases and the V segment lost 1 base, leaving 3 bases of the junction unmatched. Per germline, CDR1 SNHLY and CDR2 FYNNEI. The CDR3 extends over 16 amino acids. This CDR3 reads CASSEGTSGSVDTQYF. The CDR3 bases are TGTGCCAGCAGTGAAGGGACTAGCGGGAGTGTAGATACGCAGTATTTT.

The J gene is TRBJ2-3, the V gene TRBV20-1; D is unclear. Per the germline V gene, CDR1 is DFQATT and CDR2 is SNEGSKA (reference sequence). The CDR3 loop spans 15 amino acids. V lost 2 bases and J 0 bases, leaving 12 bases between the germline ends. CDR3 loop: CSARWAGKSTDTQYF. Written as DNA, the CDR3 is TGCAGTGCTAGATGGGCAGGAAAGAGCACAGATACGCAGTATTTT.

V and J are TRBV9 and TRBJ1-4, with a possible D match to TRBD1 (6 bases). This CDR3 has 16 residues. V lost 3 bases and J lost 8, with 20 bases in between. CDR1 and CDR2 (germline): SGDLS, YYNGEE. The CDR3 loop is CASSGDNMGGREKLFF. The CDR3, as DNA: TGTGCCAGCAGCGGCGACAACATGGGGGGCCGAGAAAAACTGTTTTTT.

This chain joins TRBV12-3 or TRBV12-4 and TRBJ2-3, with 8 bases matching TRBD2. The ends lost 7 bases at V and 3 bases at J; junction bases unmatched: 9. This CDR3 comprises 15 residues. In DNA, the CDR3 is TGTGCCAGCACACCGGGAGGGCGGGAGACAGATACGCAGTATTTT. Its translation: CASTPGGRETDTQYF.